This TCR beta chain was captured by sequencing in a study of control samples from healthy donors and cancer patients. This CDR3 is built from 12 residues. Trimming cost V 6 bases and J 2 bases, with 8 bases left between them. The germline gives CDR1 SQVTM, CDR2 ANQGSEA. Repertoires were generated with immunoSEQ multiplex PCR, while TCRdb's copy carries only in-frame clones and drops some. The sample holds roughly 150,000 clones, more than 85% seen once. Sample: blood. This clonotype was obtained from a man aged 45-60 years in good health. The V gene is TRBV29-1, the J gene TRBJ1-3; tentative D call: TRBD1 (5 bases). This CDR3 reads CSVRVAGNTIYF. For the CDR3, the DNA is TGCAGCGTCAGGGTAGCTGGAAACACCATATATTTT.